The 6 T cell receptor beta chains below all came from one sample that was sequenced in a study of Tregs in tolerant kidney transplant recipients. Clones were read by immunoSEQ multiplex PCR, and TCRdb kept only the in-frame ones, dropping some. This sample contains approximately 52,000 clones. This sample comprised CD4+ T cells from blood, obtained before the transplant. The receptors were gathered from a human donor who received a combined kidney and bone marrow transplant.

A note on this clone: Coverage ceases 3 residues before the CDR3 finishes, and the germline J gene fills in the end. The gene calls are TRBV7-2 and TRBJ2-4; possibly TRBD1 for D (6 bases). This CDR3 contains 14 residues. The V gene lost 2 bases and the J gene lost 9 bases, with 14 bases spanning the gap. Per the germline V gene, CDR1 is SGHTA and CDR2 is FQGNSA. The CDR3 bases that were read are TGTGCCAGCAGCTTACCAGGGGAGTCAGTCATT. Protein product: CASSLPGESVI. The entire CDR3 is CASSLPGESVIQYF.

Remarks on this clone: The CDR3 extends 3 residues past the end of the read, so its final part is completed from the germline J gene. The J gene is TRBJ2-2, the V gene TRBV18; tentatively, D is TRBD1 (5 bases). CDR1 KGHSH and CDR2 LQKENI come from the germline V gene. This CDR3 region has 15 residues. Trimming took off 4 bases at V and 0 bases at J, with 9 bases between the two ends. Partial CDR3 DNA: TGTGCCAGCTCACAGACAGATTCGAACACCGGGGAG. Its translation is CASSQTDSNTGE. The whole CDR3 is CASSQTDSNTGELFF.

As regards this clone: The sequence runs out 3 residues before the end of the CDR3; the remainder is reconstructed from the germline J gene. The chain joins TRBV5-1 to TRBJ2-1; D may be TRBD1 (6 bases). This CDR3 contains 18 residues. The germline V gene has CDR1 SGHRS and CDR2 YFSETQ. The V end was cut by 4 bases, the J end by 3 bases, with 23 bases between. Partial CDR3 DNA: TGCGCCAGCAGCCCCCGCCCTCAGACAGGCGACCTCTACAATGAG. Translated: CASSPRPQTGDLYNE. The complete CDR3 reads CASSPRPQTGDLYNEQFF.

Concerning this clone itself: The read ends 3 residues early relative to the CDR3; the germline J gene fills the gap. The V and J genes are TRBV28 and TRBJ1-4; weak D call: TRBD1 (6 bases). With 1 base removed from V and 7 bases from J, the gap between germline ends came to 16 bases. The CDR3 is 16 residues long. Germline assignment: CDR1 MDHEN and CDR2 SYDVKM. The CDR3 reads CASSLLPGGAGEKLFF. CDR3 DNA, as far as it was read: TGTGCCAGCAGTTTATTGCCGGGGGGGGCGGGTGAAAAA. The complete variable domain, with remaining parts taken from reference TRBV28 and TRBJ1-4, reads DVKVTQSSRYLVKRTGEKVFLECVQDMDHENMFWYRQDPGLGLRLIYFSYDVKMKEKGDIPEGYSVSREKKERFSLILESASTNQTSMYLCASSLLPGGAGEKLFFGSGTQLSVL.

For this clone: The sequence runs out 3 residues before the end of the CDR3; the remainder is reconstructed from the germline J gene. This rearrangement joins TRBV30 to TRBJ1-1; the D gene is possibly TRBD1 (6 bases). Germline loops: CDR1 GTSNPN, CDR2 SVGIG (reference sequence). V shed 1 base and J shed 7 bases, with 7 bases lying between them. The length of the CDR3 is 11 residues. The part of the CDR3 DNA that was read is TGTGCCTGGAGTGCGGGACATGAA. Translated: CAWSAGHE. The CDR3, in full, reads CAWSAGHEAFF.

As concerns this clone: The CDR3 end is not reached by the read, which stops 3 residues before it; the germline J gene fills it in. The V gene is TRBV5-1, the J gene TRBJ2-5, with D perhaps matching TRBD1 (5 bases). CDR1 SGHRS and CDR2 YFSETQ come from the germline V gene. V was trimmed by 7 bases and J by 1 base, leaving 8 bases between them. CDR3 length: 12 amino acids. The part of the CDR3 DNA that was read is TGCGCCAGCTCCGACAGCCAAGAGACC. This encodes CASSDSQET. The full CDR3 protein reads CASSDSQETQYF.